This T cell receptor beta chain was captured in a study of cytomegalovirus exposure and HLA in healthy donors. Germline values: CDR1 GTSNPN, CDR2 SVGIG (reference sequence). The CDR3 is 12 residues long. Trimming cost V 8 bases and J 1 base; bases outside gene matches: 1. This PCR relied on a set of 60 Vbeta primers and 13 Jbeta primers. The data were produced by immunoSEQ multiplex PCR, yet TCRdb's version contains in-frame clones alone and is incomplete. The table has about 230,000 clones, roughly 84% seen once. The V gene is TRBV30, the J gene TRBJ2-7; 11 bases line up with TRBD1. This TCR was recovered from a human donor in good health. The sequenced sample consisted of PBMCs. CDR3 residues: CAGTGGSYEQYF. In DNA form, the CDR3 reads TGTGCCGGGACAGGGGGTTCCTACGAGCAGTACTTC.